This passage covers 20 T cell receptor beta chains from one sample sequenced in a study of shared clonotypes between healthy human individuals. The assay was immunoSEQ multiplex PCR, and TCRdb's table has in-frame clones only and misses some. The sample records over 850,000 clones, 70% to 80% being singletons. Material: memory CD4+ T cells from PBMCs. Subset reported: CD45RA-negative fraction. Source of these receptors: a man younger than 35 in good health. Some clones in this sample may be carry-over from other donors' samples.

The rearrangement links TRBV5-1 to TRBJ1-1, with 9 bases matching TRBD1. Losses at the gene ends were 0 bases for V and 7 bases for J; bases not matched to a gene: 7. This CDR3 has 15 amino acids. The germline V gene has CDR1 SGHRS and CDR2 YFSETQ. CDR3 region: CASSLVGGQGGEAFF. The CDR3 DNA follows: TGCGCCAGCAGCTTGGTTGGGGGACAGGGCGGTGAAGCTTTCTTT.

J is TRBJ1-4 and V is TRBV30; 7 bases match TRBD1. Germline CDR1 is GTSNPN and CDR2 is SVGIG (reference sequence). V lost 5 bases and J lost 11; bases outside the gene matches: 8. The CDR3 runs to 12 residues. The CDR3 loop reads CAWRRGAGKLFF. The CDR3 DNA sequence: TGTGCCTGGCGCAGGGGGGCCGGGAAACTGTTTTTT.

This clone was counted a few times. This may arise from a read error, as a much more abundant clone is one base away. V gene TRBV30 combines with J gene TRBJ1-1; a weak D match, TRBD1 (5 bases). Germline V gives CDR1 GTSNPN, CDR2 SVGIG (reference sequence). V lost 3 bases, J lost 4 bases, and 15 bases lay in between. The CDR3 sequence is 14 residues long. CDR3 loop: CAWRAQGRVTEAFF. CDR3 coding DNA: TGTGCCTGGAGGGCTCAGGGACGGGTCACTGAAGCTTTCTTT.

The genes are TRBV6-4 and TRBJ2-3, with D possibly matching TRBD1 (5 bases). Germline V lookup: CDR1 MRHNA, CDR2 SNTAGT. CDR3 length: 15 amino acids. The V gene lost 3 bases and the J gene lost 0 bases, with 10 bases spanning the gap. The CDR3 region has the DNA TGTGCCAGCAGTGAAACAGGAGCTAGCACAGATACGCAGTATTTT. Residues: CASSETGASTDTQYF.

This chain joins TRBV5-6 and TRBJ1-5; D unresolved. Germline V gives CDR1 SGHDT, CDR2 YYEEEE. The ends were cut back, 5 bases at V and 5 bases at J, with 11 bases in the middle. The CDR3 contains 13 residues. The CDR3 reads CASSPNMDQPQHF. Written as DNA, the CDR3 is TGTGCCAGCAGTCCCAACATGGATCAGCCCCAGCATTTT.

This clone was seen just once. The chain has TRBV5-1 and TRBJ2-7, with D possibly matching TRBD2 (6 bases). The germline V gene encodes CDR1 SGHRS and CDR2 YFSETQ. The CDR3 consists of 15 residues. The V gene lost 2 bases and the J gene lost 4 bases, with 16 bases spanning the gap. The CDR3 is CASSFLGGNQYEQYF. CDR3 bases: TGCGCCAGCAGCTTCCTCGGAGGGAACCAGTACGAGCAGTACTTC.

This chain joins TRBV18 and TRBJ2-7; TRBD2 matches at 11 bases. Trimming cost V 3 bases and J 1 base; bases outside gene matches: 2. The CDR3 is 15 amino acids. Germline V gene lookup returns CDR1 KGHSH and CDR2 LQKENI. The CDR3 spells CASSPGLAASYEQYF. Written as DNA, the CDR3 is TGTGCCAGCTCACCGGGACTAGCGGCTTCCTACGAGCAGTACTTC.

The V and J genes are TRBV4-3 and TRBJ1-3; D gene ambiguous. Germline values: CDR1 LGHNA, CDR2 YSLEER. The CDR3 sequence is 13 residues long. Trimming left V 0 bases short and J 16 bases short, with 16 bases between. The CDR3 bases are TGCGCCAGCAGCCAAGATAAGAACGCCCCAGCGTATTTT. Protein: CASSQDKNAPAYF.

The rearrangement links TRBV7-9 to TRBJ2-3; no reliable D call. CDR1 is SEHNR and CDR2 is FQNEAQ in the germline V gene (reference sequence). This CDR3 region has 12 residues. The germline V and J ends were trimmed by 1 base and 5 bases, with 4 bases remaining between them. The CDR3 bases are TGTGCCAGCAGCTTAGAAAAAGATACGCAGTATTTT. As protein: CASSLEKDTQYF.

The V and J genes are TRBV28 and TRBJ2-7, with D perhaps TRBD1 or TRBD2 (6 bases each). V was shortened by 2 bases and J by 4 bases, with 15 bases between the two germline ends. There are 15 residues in the CDR3. Germline CDR1 MDHEN, CDR2 SYDVKM. CDR3 amino acids: CASSLRGGPKYEQYF. The DNA of the CDR3 is TGTGCCAGCAGTTTACGTGGGGGGCCCAAATACGAGCAGTACTTC.

This sequence joins TRBV5-6 and TRBJ1-1; 7 nucleotides agree with TRBD1. The CDR3 consists of 13 residues. V lost 0 bases, J lost 5 bases, and 1 base stayed unmatched. Germline V lookup: CDR1 SGHDT, CDR2 YYEEEE. DNA of the CDR3: TGTGCCAGCAGCTTGGGGGACAGAACTGAAGCTTTCTTT. Its translation: CASSLGDRTEAFF.

Ten or more counts support this clone. The V call is TRBV7-2, the J call TRBJ2-3; TRBD1 is a possible D gene (5 bases). Between the trimmed V and J ends, which lost 6 bases and 6 bases, there was a span of 10 bases. The CDR3 loop spans 12 amino acids. The germline V gene encodes CDR1 SGHTA and CDR2 FQGNSA. CDR3 protein: CASRTDGDTQYF. The CDR3 bases are TGTGCCAGCAGGACAGATGGCGATACGCAGTATTTT.

Remarks on this clone: Other DNA variants within this sample encode the same CDR3. The V and J genes are TRBV4-3 and TRBJ2-1, with 7 bases identical to TRBD2. The germline V gene has CDR1 LGHNA and CDR2 YSLEER. The CDR3 contains 15 residues. The junction had 4 bases not matched to a gene; V was cut back by 1 base and J by 4 bases. Here the CDR3 DNA reads TGCGCCAGCAGCCAAGTTACTAGCGTGTACAATGAGCAGTTCTTC. It specifies CASSQVTSVYNEQFF.

CDR3 DNA sequence: TGTGCCAGTAGTCTACTACCGGGACAGGGGATCCTTAGCAATCAGCCCCAGCATTTT. This encodes CASSLLPGQGILSNQPQHF. The V gene is TRBV19, the J gene TRBJ1-5; 10 bases line up with TRBD1. J gave up 0 bases and V 5 bases, and 13 bases lay outside the gene matches. Germline V gene data show CDR1 as LNHDA and CDR2 as SQIVND (reference sequence). The CDR3 totals 19 residues.

This sequence joins TRBV5-1 and TRBJ2-5; D is ambiguous. Germline CDR1 and CDR2: SGHRS and YFSETQ. The CDR3 covers 13 residues. Between the trimmed V and J ends, which lost 0 bases and 6 bases, there was a span of 9 bases. The CDR3 bases are TGCGCCAGCAGCTTGGCTGGGGATAAGACCCAGTACTTC. Its translation is CASSLAGDKTQYF. The full variable domain, in which reference TRBV5-1 and TRBJ2-5 provide the parts outside the CDR3, is KAGVTQTPRYLIKTRGQQVTLSCSPISGHRSVSWYQQTPGQGLQFLFEYFSETQRNKGNFPGRFSGRQFSNSRSEMNVSTLELGDSALYLCASSLAGDKTQYFGPGTRLLVL.

The CDR3 nucleotides are TGTGCCAGCAGTTACTCAAGCAGGGTGAACACTGAAGCTTTCTTT. Protein: CASSYSSRVNTEAFF. V and J are TRBV6-5 and TRBJ1-1, with D perhaps TRBD1 (5 bases). The CDR3 has 15 amino acids. CDR1 and CDR2 (germline): MNHEY, SVGAGI. The V end lost 0 bases, the J end lost 0 bases, and 8 bases lay between the germline ends.

The chain is built from TRBV27 and TRBJ2-7; D is unclear. This CDR3 has 13 amino acids. V shed 1 base and J shed 2 bases, with 6 bases lying between them. The germline CDR1 and CDR2 sequences are MNHEY and SMNVEV (reference sequence). CDR3 in DNA: TGTGCCAGCAGTTTATACGGCGCCTACGAGCAGTACTTC. Residues: CASSLYGAYEQYF.

This chain joins TRBV6-5 and TRBJ2-7; D gene unclear. The CDR3 length is 13 residues. From germline, CDR1 is MNHEY and CDR2 SVGAGI. The V end was cut by 6 bases, the J end by 4 bases, with 13 bases between. For the CDR3, the DNA is TGTGCCAGCAGCCCCCTTCAGGCTTACGAGCAGTACTTC. Encoded protein: CASSPLQAYEQYF.

This rearrangement joins TRBV11-2 to TRBJ2-3; TRBD2 is a possible D gene (5 bases). The CDR3 is 15 amino acids. The V end lost 3 bases, the J end lost 5 bases, and 15 bases lay between the germline ends. Looked up from germline, CDR1 is SGHAT and CDR2 is FQNNGV. The CDR3 reads CASSLRDPFRDTQYF. The CDR3, as DNA: TGTGCCAGCAGCTTGAGGGATCCGTTTCGAGATACGCAGTATTTT.

V is TRBV28 and J is TRBJ2-1; D is unclear. The V end was cut by 9 bases, the J end by 7 bases, with 16 bases between. The CDR3 is 13 amino acids. Germline assignment: CDR1 MDHEN and CDR2 SYDVKM. As DNA, the CDR3 is TGTGCCAGGACCACCTCGAGGTTTAATGAGCAGTTCTTC. Protein sequence: CARTTSRFNEQFF.